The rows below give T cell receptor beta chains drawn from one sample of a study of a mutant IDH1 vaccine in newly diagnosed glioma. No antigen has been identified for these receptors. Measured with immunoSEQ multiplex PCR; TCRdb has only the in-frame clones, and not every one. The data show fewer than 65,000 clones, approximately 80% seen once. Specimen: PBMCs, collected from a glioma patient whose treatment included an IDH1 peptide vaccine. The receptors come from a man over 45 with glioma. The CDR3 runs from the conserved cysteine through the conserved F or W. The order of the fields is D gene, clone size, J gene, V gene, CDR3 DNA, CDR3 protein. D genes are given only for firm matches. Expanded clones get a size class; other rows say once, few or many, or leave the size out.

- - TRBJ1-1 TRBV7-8 TGTGCCAGCAGCTTACGAGTAGGGTGGGAGAACACTGAAGCTTTCTTT CASSLRVGWENTEAFF
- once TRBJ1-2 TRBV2 TGTGCCAGCCAAGTGCCGGGACACCCCCTCGGCTATGGCTACACCTTC CASQVPGHPLGYGYTF
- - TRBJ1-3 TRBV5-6 TGTGCCAGCAGCGCATACACCGGGCCCCCGTATTTT CASSAYTGPPYF
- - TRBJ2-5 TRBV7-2 TGTGCCAGCCAGGGAGGGGGGGAGACCCAGTACTTC CASQGGGETQYF
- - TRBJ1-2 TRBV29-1 TGCAGCGCTAGGACAGCCTCTAACTATGGCTACACCTTC CSARTASNYGYTF
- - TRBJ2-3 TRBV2 TGTGCCAGCAGTACCACAGATACGCAGTATTTT CASSTTDTQYF
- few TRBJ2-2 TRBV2 TGTGCCAGCAGTGAAGGGGGACAGAACACCGGGGAGCTGTTTTTT CASSEGGQNTGELFF
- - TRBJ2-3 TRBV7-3 TGTGCCAGCAGGGGGGCCGGCACAGATACGCAGTATTTT CASRGAGTDTQYF
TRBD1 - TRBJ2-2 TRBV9 TGTGCCAGCAGCGTAGCTAGGACAGGGACCCCGAACACCGGGGAGCTGTTTTTT CASSVARTGTPNTGELFF
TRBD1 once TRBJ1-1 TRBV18 TGTGCCAGCTCAAAGTTCGGGACAGAGAACACTGAAGCTTTCTTT CASSKFGTENTEAFF
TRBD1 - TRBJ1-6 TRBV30 TGTGCCTGGAGTGTACCCGGGACAGGTGGAAATTCACCCCTCCACTTT CAWSVPGTGGNSPLHF
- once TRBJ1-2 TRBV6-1 TGTGCCAGCAGACCAGGGTATGACTATGGCTACACCTTC CASRPGYDYGYTF
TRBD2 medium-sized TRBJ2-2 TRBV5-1 TGCGCCAGCAGCTTGGAACGGACTAGTATCGGGGAGCTGTTTTTT CASSLERTSIGELFF
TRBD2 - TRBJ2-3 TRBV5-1 TGCGCCAGCAGTCAAGGTCTCCTAGCGGGCAGACGGGGCACAGATACGCAGTATTTT CASSQGLLAGRRGTDTQYF
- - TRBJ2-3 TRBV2 TGTGCCAGCAGTATATCAGGGACTTCCACAACAGATACGCAGTATTTT CASSISGTSTTDTQYF
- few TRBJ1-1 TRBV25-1 TGTGCCAGCAGTGAAACAGGGACTGCTGAAGCTTTCTTT CASSETGTAEAFF
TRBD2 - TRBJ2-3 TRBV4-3 TGCGCCAGCAGCCAAGTCCAGGGCGGGGGGTCCACAGATACGCAGTATTTT CASSQVQGGGSTDTQYF
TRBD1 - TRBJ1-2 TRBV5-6 TGTGCCAGCAGCGGGAAAGTGGACAGGGGAACCTATGGCTACACCTTC CASSGKVDRGTYGYTF
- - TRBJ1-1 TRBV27 TGTGCCAGCAGTTTATCAGGTTGGATGAACACTGAAGCTTTCTTT CASSLSGWMNTEAFF
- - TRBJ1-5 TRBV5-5 TGTGCCAGCAGCTTGGTGGTTGGTAGCAATCAGCCCCAGCATTTT CASSLVVGSNQPQHF
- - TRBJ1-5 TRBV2 TGTGCCAGCAGGGTGGACAGAAATCAGCCCCAGCATTTT CASRVDRNQPQHF
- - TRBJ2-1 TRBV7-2 TGTGCCAGCAGCTTAGAGGGGGGGGCTCTGGGCTATGAGCAGTTCTTC CASSLEGGALGYEQFF
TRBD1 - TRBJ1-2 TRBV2 TGTGCCAGCAGCGGACAGGGGGCGAATGGCTACACCTTC CASSGQGANGYTF
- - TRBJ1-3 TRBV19 TGTGCCAGTCGCACGGACAGAGGAGTAAACACCATATATTTT CASRTDRGVNTIYF
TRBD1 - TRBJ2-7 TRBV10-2 TGCGCCATCCTATCCGGGACAGCCCCTTACGAGCAGTACTTC CAILSGTAPYEQYF
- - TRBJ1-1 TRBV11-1 TGTGCCAGCACCTCAAGGGACGGGACATTTAACACTGAAGCTTTCTTT CASTSRDGTFNTEAFF